One sample yielded the 10 T cell receptor beta chains listed below, sequenced in a study of OX40 agonist ivuxolimab in advanced cancers. Sequenced by immunoSEQ multiplex PCR; TCRdb stores in-frame clones only, minus some. The sample has about 90,000 clones; almost 90% are singletons. The sequenced sample was CD4+ or CD8+ T cells sorted from blood, obtained in a trial of the OX40 agonist ivuxolimab. The receptors shown here come from an adult with an advanced solid tumor such as melanoma, head and neck, liver or kidney cancer.

This clone was picked up one time. J is TRBJ1-1 and V is TRBV6-6; no definite D call. The CDR3 sequence is 15 residues long. Trimming removed 0 bases at V and 5 bases at J, with 13 bases between. Germline CDR1 reads MNHNY; CDR2 reads SVGAGI (reference sequence). CDR3 sequence (DNA): TGTGCCAGCAGTTACTCGAGTTTGGCGGGAACTGAAGCTTTCTTT. It codes for CASSYSSLAGTEAFF.

This clone was observed a handful of times. This rearrangement joins TRBV30 to TRBJ1-2; 10 bases map to TRBD1. The CDR3 spans 14 residues. The junction had 10 bases not matched to a gene; V was cut back by 4 bases and J by 8 bases. CDR1 is GTSNPN and CDR2 is SVGIG in the germline V gene (reference sequence). The CDR3 DNA reads TGTGCCTGGACCCTTAGCCGGACAGGGGGAGGCTACACCTTC. As protein: CAWTLSRTGGGYTF.

J is TRBJ2-3 and V is TRBV28, with D possibly matching TRBD2 (6 bases). Germline CDR1 is MDHEN and CDR2 is SYDVKM. This CDR3 is built from 12 residues. The CDR3 bases are TGTTCCACGGGAGTGGCAACAGATACGCAGTATTTT. It is translated as CSTGVATDTQYF.

The gene calls are TRBV5-1 and TRBJ2-2; D is perhaps TRBD2 (5 bases). The CDR3 has 14 amino acids. CDR1 SGHRS and CDR2 YFSETQ come from the germline V gene. Trimming took 4 bases from V and 7 from J, leaving 14 bases between them. CDR3 amino acids: CASSPVGVGGELFF. DNA of the CDR3: TGCGCCAGCAGCCCCGTCGGGGTAGGCGGGGAGCTGTTTTTT.

The chain employs TRBV5-6 and TRBJ1-2; TRBD1 is a possible D gene (5 bases). Trimming removed 7 bases at V and 7 bases at J, with 17 bases between. CDR3 length: 13 amino acids. CDR1 and CDR2 from the germline V gene are SGHDT and YYEEEE. The chain's CDR3 is CASGPRGTGGYTF. DNA of the CDR3: TGTGCCAGCGGCCCCAGAGGGACGGGTGGCTACACCTTC.

This chain connects TRBV7-3 to TRBJ2-3, with 10 bases identical to TRBD2. CDR3 length: 15 residues. The germline CDR1 and CDR2 sequences are SGHTA and FQGTGA. V shed 7 bases, J shed 3 bases, and the junction held 7 bases outside the gene matches. This CDR3 reads CASTLSGRGTDTQYF. The CDR3 DNA is TGTGCCAGCACCCTAAGCGGGAGGGGGACAGATACGCAGTATTTT.

Here the CDR3 reads CASSLGTGIYYGYTF. CDR3 DNA sequence: TGCGCCAGCAGCCTAGGTACAGGGATCTACTATGGCTACACCTTC. The rearrangement uses TRBV5-1 and TRBJ1-2; D is possibly TRBD1 (6 bases). CDR1 and CDR2 (germline): SGHRS, YFSETQ. The CDR3 covers 15 residues. Trimming cost V 4 bases and J 3 bases, with 16 bases left between them.

The CDR3 protein is CASSLRQGYTEAFF. As DNA, the CDR3 is TGTGCCAGCAGCTTGAGGCAGGGGTACACTGAAGCTTTCTTT. The chain is built from TRBV5-4 and TRBJ1-1; D might be TRBD1 (6 bases). Germline assignment: CDR1 SGHNT and CDR2 YYREEE (reference sequence). The CDR3 sequence is 14 residues long. V was shortened by 1 base and J by 3 bases, with 10 bases between the two germline ends.

The rearrangement links TRBV9 to TRBJ2-2; 8 positions match TRBD2. From germline, CDR1 is SGDLS and CDR2 YYNGEE. The CDR3 spans 17 residues. With 0 bases clipped from V and 5 bases from J, the junction kept 9 bases outside the gene matches. Here the CDR3 DNA reads TGTGCCAGCAGCGTAGCTGGGGCTAGCGGGCGGACCGGGGAGCTGTTTTTT. This encodes CASSVAGASGRTGELFF. Filled out from reference TRBV9 and TRBJ2-2, the complete variable domain reads DSGVTQTPKHLITATGQRVTLRCSPRSGDLSVYWYQQSLDQGLQFLIQYYNGEERAKGNILERFSAQQFPDLHSELNLSSLELGDSALYFCASSVAGASGRTGELFFGEGSRLTVL.

This clone was seen a few times. The rearrangement uses TRBV27 and TRBJ1-5; 8 bases align to TRBD1. CDR1 MNHEY and CDR2 SMNVEV come from the germline V gene (reference sequence). V trimming: 6 bases; J trimming: 5 bases; junction bases outside the gene matches: 0. This CDR3 has 12 residues. The CDR3 DNA reads as TGTGCCAGCAGACAGGGGGATCAGCCCCAGCATTTT. Translation: CASRQGDQPQHF.